Described below is a single T cell receptor beta chain sequence and its context. The antigen remains undetermined. Researchers reported that TCR beta cDNA libraries carried unique molecular identifiers. From the PCR reads, TCRdb called clonotypes with MiXCR, one entry per CDR3 protein. This sample carries 450,000 to 700,000 distinct CDR3 sequences, about 40% of them seen once, and the ten largest clones take roughly 1.8%. The source of the sample is a study of post-analysis software for immune sequencing data. Study outcomes and limitations: TRBV5-6, TRBV5-1 and TRBV20-1 were among 4 or 5 TRBV segments more frequent in patients than controls. Controls showed significantly higher normalized Chao1 diversity than did multiple sclerosis patients.

With 0 bases removed from V and 9 bases from J, the gap between germline ends came to 15 bases. The germline V gene has CDR1 SGHVS and CDR2 FNYEAQ. The CDR3 contains 15 residues. The gene calls are TRBV7-6 and TRBJ2-1, with D tentatively TRBD2 (6 bases). What was sequenced was blood. This clonotype originated in a girl between 5 and 17 years old with multiple sclerosis. The CDR3 coding sequence is TGTGCCAGCAGCTTAGCGCGGCGGGACCCGGGTGAGCAGTTCTTC. Amino acids: CASSLARRDPGEQFF.